This paragraph covers one T cell receptor beta chain sequence. Its antigen has not been determined. One base away there is no much larger clone; base qualities are not given. These data come from a study of blood T cell repertoires in COVID-19 (dated by TCRdb to about 2020). Study-level background: Samples covering the acute and convalescent phases of COVID-19 were provided by collaborators in the United States, Italy and Spain. The prospective study material was composed of cDNA or gDNA derived from T cells, B-cell-depleted T cells, or PBMCs. A freely available public database, intended as a resource for researchers studying the immune response to SARS-CoV-2, is where the repertoires were released. The samples were drawn from the first 160 participants of the ongoing ImmuneRACE study and from roughly 1,300 subjects provided by 6 global collaborators. Deeply sampled blood TCRbeta repertoires from subjects exposed to, actively infected with, or recovered from COVID-19 were included in the dataset. Where available, HLA class I and class II types were obtained from metadata supplied by the sample provider rather than from assay-based typing. Nearly every sample came with metadata listing a de-identified subject ID, COVID-19 status, age in years and sex. Broader findings and caveats from the paper: Clinical and demographic metadata were provided uncurated, with the amount varying by source and participant.

The CDR3 has 13 amino acids, counting the end cysteine and phenylalanine. The DNA shown is the 39-base CDR3, in frame from base 1. The germline V gene specifies SGHTS as CDR1 and YDEGEE as CDR2. At the junction V is shortened by 5 bases and J by 6 bases, with 12 bases in between. In the prospective study, participants were about 18 to 100 years old, resided in around 25 geographic areas of the United States, and were enrolled through a virtual design. In the prospective study, cohorts were assigned on the basis of participant-reported clinical history obtained from a screening survey and a study questionnaire. Recovered participants in ImmuneRACE Cohort 3 were defined by two consecutive negative NP/OP PCR tests, clearance by a healthcare professional, or resolution of symptoms. In the prospective study, whole blood, serum and a nasopharyngeal or oropharyngeal swab were collected from each participant by mobile phlebotomists. Prospective study participants could optionally give additional blood draws and questionnaires over an approximately 2-month period. Before DNA extraction, blood samples from the prospective study were shipped at room temperature or frozen.

TCRbeta CDR3 regions were amplified from genomic DNA by means of the immunoSEQ Assay, a bias-controlled multiplex PCR. Per the original workflow: The number of nucleated cells in each sample was estimated by amplification of reference gene primers within the assay. Sequence reads were collapsed and filtered to measure the absolute abundance of every unique TCRbeta CDR3 rearrangement. For each sample, productive Simpson clonality was calculated by taking the square root of Simpson's diversity index across productive rearrangements. The clones in this table, taken by TCRdb from immuneACCESS, are in-frame only. Not every clone is retained; where verified, under half of the shortfall comes from an unresolved V gene, and the cause of the rest is unknown. V, J and clone size reflect that table, while D and trimming were determined from the DNA. For this sample the table gives about 190,000 clones, of which about 88% were detected only once. In total, the top ten clones hold about 3.5% of the sample.

The receptor's source is a woman aged 30 to 39 who had recovered from COVID-19. This sequence uses TRBV5-8 and TRBJ1-5; perhaps TRBD1 is the D gene, with 6 bases matching. The sequenced sample was PBMCs or T cells enriched from blood (not recorded which). The CDR3 region has the sequence CASRQGWGQPQHF. The DNA sequence is as follows: TGTGCCAGCAGACAGGGTTGGGGTCAGCCCCAGCATTTT.